Presented here are 27 T cell receptor beta chains from one specimen sequenced in a study of blood T cell repertoires in COVID-19. Assay used: immunoSEQ multiplex PCR; TCRdb lists only in-frame clones, some missing. The sample contains hundreds of thousands of clones, approximately 87% of which appear only once. Source material: PBMCs or T cells enriched from blood (not recorded which). The origin of the receptors is a woman between 50 and 59 years old who had recovered from COVID-19.

This rearrangement joins TRBV7-9 to TRBJ1-2, with 7 bases fitting TRBD1. The germline CDR1 and CDR2 sequences are SEHNR and FQNEAQ (reference sequence). The V gene end was trimmed by 3 bases and the J gene end by 4 bases; junction bases not matched to a gene: 11. The CDR3 loop spans 16 amino acids. The DNA of the CDR3 is TGTGCCAGCAGCTTGGGACAGACAGGGAAGGGCTATGGCTACACCTTC. It codes for CASSLGQTGKGYGYTF.

V gene TRBV18 combines with J gene TRBJ2-7, with a tentative D call TRBD2 (5 bases). The CDR3 runs to 12 residues. The germline V gene has CDR1 KGHSH and CDR2 LQKENI. V lost 5 bases and J 5 bases, leaving 10 bases between the germline ends. The DNA for the CDR3 is TGTGCCAGCTCATGGGAGACGGACGAGCAGTACTTC. Residues: CASSWETDEQYF.

The chain recombines TRBV19 with TRBJ1-5; D is perhaps TRBD1 (5 bases). Between the trimmed V and J ends, which lost 5 bases and 4 bases, there was a span of 12 bases. Germline values: CDR1 LNHDA, CDR2 SQIVND (reference sequence). This CDR3 comprises 14 residues. In DNA, the CDR3 is TGTGCCAGTAGTGGGTGGGGGGAGAATCAGCCCCAGCATTTT. The encoded protein is CASSGWGENQPQHF.

The V call is TRBV7-2, the J call TRBJ2-7; a possible D gene is TRBD1 (6 bases). V dropped 6 bases and J dropped 2 bases, with 14 bases sitting between them. This CDR3 region has 14 residues. CDR1 is SGHTA, CDR2 FQGNSA, per germline. DNA of the CDR3: TGTGCCAGCAGGCCACGCCGGGACACCTACGAGCAGTACTTC. Translation: CASRPRRDTYEQYF.

CDR3 nucleotide sequence: TGCAGCGTTCTTCCGGCAGGGTCGAACACTGAAGCTTTCTTT. Amino acids: CSVLPAGSNTEAFF. The chain employs TRBV29-1 and TRBJ1-1; a weak D match, TRBD1 (5 bases). The CDR3 totals 14 residues. Looked up from germline, CDR1 is SQVTM and CDR2 is ANQGSEA. Trimming shortened V by 5 bases and J by 1 base, and 14 bases separated the two germline ends.

This chain links TRBV19 with TRBJ2-7; 9 nucleotides match TRBD1. Germline-derived CDR1 and CDR2 are LNHDA and SQIVND (reference sequence). Trimming took 6 bases from V and 2 from J; bases not matched to a gene: 8. This CDR3 spans 15 amino acids. CDR3 nucleotides: TGTGCCAGTAGCTTCTCGACAGGGGGAACCTACGAGCAGTACTTC. It is translated as CASSFSTGGTYEQYF.

The chain carries TRBV29-1 and TRBJ1-1; D gene ambiguous. Per germline, CDR1 SQVTM and CDR2 ANQGSEA. V lost 5 bases, J lost 7 bases, and 17 bases lay in between. The CDR3 contains 13 residues. The CDR3 here is CSVLPSVFSEAFF. The CDR3, as DNA: TGCAGCGTTCTTCCTTCCGTCTTTAGTGAAGCTTTCTTT.

Only one count was recorded for this clone. The chain recombines TRBV28 with TRBJ2-5, with D perhaps matching TRBD1 (5 bases). Looked up from germline, CDR1 is MDHEN and CDR2 is SYDVKM. The CDR3 has 16 residues. V lost 9 bases and J lost 4, with 24 bases in between. CDR3 in DNA: TGTGCCAGTCTTAGACCAGGGCAGGGCGTTGGAGAGACCCAGTACTTC. Translated: CASLRPGQGVGETQYF.

The chain joins TRBV29-1 to TRBJ1-1; 7 bases match TRBD1. This CDR3 has 13 residues. V was pared by 7 bases and J by 1 base, with 6 bases of the junction left unmatched. Germline loops: CDR1 SQVTM, CDR2 ANQGSEA. The CDR3 spells CSAEGQQNTEAFF. CDR3 coding DNA: TGCAGCGCCGAGGGACAGCAGAACACTGAAGCTTTCTTT.

The chain is built from TRBV6-5 and TRBJ2-5; maybe TRBD2 (6 bases). Germline-derived CDR1 and CDR2 are MNHEY and SVGAGI. The ends were cut back, 7 bases at V and 7 bases at J, with 16 bases in the middle. The CDR3 consists of 13 residues. The CDR3 coding sequence is TGTGCCAGCAATCGGCGGGGCTACGGGACCCAGTACTTC. Its protein product is CASNRRGYGTQYF.

This clone was seen only once. The V call is TRBV27, the J call TRBJ1-5, with TRBD1 matching over 8 bases. This CDR3 region has 14 residues. In germline, CDR1 is MNHEY, CDR2 SMNVEV (reference sequence). The V gene end was trimmed by 10 bases and the J gene end by 0 bases; junction bases not matched to a gene: 5. CDR3 in DNA: TGTGCCACGAGGACAGGGCGTAGCAATCAGCCCCAGCATTTT. It is translated as CATRTGRSNQPQHF.

J is TRBJ1-2 and V is TRBV10-3; no clear D. Germline assignment: CDR1 ENHRY and CDR2 SYGVKD. This CDR3 comprises 14 residues. With 4 bases removed from V and 6 bases from J, the gap between germline ends came to 15 bases. This CDR3 is CAISGTTDKDGYTF. The CDR3 DNA reads as TGTGCCATCAGTGGGACTACCGATAAGGATGGCTACACCTTC.

This clone was counted only a few times. V is TRBV13 and J is TRBJ2-3, with TRBD2 matching over 11 bases. J was trimmed by 3 bases and V by 5 bases; bases with no gene match: 7. The CDR3 length is 16 residues. Germline V gene sequence: CDR1 PRHDT, CDR2 FYEKMQ (reference sequence). The DNA for the CDR3 is TGTGCCAGCAGCCCTCCCCTAGCGGGGGGTACAGATACGCAGTATTTT. Translating gives CASSPPLAGGTDTQYF.

The J gene is TRBJ1-2, the V gene TRBV5-1; perhaps TRBD1 as D (6 bases). With 4 bases removed from V and 5 bases from J, the gap between germline ends came to 12 bases. Germline V lookup: CDR1 SGHRS, CDR2 YFSETQ. The CDR3 consists of 13 residues. CDR3 sequence: CASSRDQGYGYTF. CDR3 bases: TGCGCCAGCAGCCGGGACCAGGGGTATGGCTACACCTTC.

The chain has TRBV28 and TRBJ1-1; D is ambiguous. This CDR3 region has 12 residues. Trimming took 8 bases from V and 5 from J, leaving 12 bases between them. CDR1 and CDR2 from the germline V gene are MDHEN and SYDVKM. CDR3 DNA sequence: TGTGCCAGCCAAGTCGGGGATACTGAAGCTTTCTTT. As protein: CASQVGDTEAFF.

The CDR3 DNA is TGCAGCGTGGAGGTCTGGGACTCCTACGAGCAGTACTTC. Protein product: CSVEVWDSYEQYF. The chain uses TRBV29-1 and TRBJ2-7, with D possibly matching TRBD2 (5 bases). Germline CDR1 reads SQVTM; CDR2 reads ANQGSEA. CDR3 length equals 13 residues. V gave up 6 bases and J gave up 0 bases, with 12 bases separating them.

The chain is built from TRBV27 and TRBJ1-2; 10 bases align to TRBD1. Germline loops: CDR1 MNHEY, CDR2 SMNVEV (reference sequence). V lost 1 base and J lost 1; bases outside the gene matches: 6. The CDR3 consists of 17 residues. CDR3 protein: CASSLYATGGINYGYTF. The CDR3 DNA follows: TGTGCCAGCAGTTTATACGCGACAGGGGGCATTAACTATGGCTACACCTTC.

The V gene is TRBV4-2, the J gene TRBJ1-2, with 10 bases that match TRBD1. V gave up 2 bases and J gave up 8 bases; unmatched junction bases: 8. CDR3 size: 15 residues. Looked up from germline, CDR1 is LGHNA and CDR2 is YNFKEQ. The CDR3 protein is CASSQIKGQGKGYTF. CDR3 coding DNA: TGTGCCAGCAGCCAAATTAAGGGACAGGGGAAGGGCTACACCTTC.

The chain links TRBV30 to TRBJ1-6; D is perhaps TRBD1 (6 bases). CDR3 size: 15 residues. Trimming cost V 0 bases and J 5 bases, with 11 bases left between them. CDR1 and CDR2 from the germline V gene are GTSNPN and SVGIG (reference sequence). Here the CDR3 DNA reads TGTGCCTGGAGTGTCTTGGACAGTAATAATTCACCCCTCCACTTT. Amino acid sequence: CAWSVLDSNNSPLHF.

The chain recombines TRBV5-1 with TRBJ1-6; D unresolved. Trimming removed 7 bases from V and 0 bases from J, with 11 bases in between. The germline V gene has CDR1 SGHRS and CDR2 YFSETQ. The CDR3 consists of 15 residues. As DNA, the CDR3 is TGCGCCAGCGCGCCGGAGAGCTCCTATAATTCACCCCTCCACTTT. This encodes CASAPESSYNSPLHF.

The chain links TRBV4-2 to TRBJ1-4, with D tentatively TRBD1 (5 bases). The germline V and J ends were trimmed by 2 bases and 1 base, with 14 bases remaining between them. CDR1 and CDR2 from the germline V gene are LGHNA and YNFKEQ. This CDR3 spans 17 amino acids. CDR3 residues: CASSQLQPGGTNEKLFF. The CDR3 DNA is TGTGCCAGCAGCCAATTGCAGCCGGGGGGAACTAATGAAAAACTGTTTTTT.

Comments on this clone: The same CDR3 arises from other DNA sequences in this sample as well. The CDR3 sequence: CASSGTGYQPQHF. The CDR3 nucleotides read TGTGCCAGCAGCGGGACAGGGTATCAGCCCCAGCATTTT. V is TRBV7-9 and J is TRBJ1-5, with 9 nucleotides matching TRBD1. The J segment lost 5 bases and the V segment lost 5 bases, leaving 1 base of the junction unmatched. The CDR3 is 13 amino acids. CDR1 SEHNR and CDR2 FQNEAQ come from the germline V gene (reference sequence).

The V gene is TRBV7-9, the J gene TRBJ1-1; TRBD1 agrees at 10 bases. The CDR3 totals 14 residues. J lost 3 bases, V lost 6 bases, and 4 bases had no gene match. Germline V gene lookup returns CDR1 SEHNR and CDR2 FQNEAQ (reference sequence). DNA for the CDR3: TGTGCCAGCAGAGGGACAGGGGCACACACTGAAGCTTTCTTT. This sequence encodes CASRGTGAHTEAFF.

The chain links TRBV3-1 (or the pseudogene TRBV3-2) to TRBJ2-1, with D possibly matching TRBD2 (5 bases). The germline V gene has CDR1 LGHDT and CDR2 YNNKEL (reference sequence). There are 14 residues in the CDR3. Trimming stripped 0 bases from V and 10 bases from J, with 13 bases between. The chain's CDR3 is CASSQDGRTGEQFF. The CDR3 region has the DNA TGTGCCAGCAGCCAAGACGGTCGGACGGGAGAGCAGTTCTTC.

This chain connects TRBV2 to TRBJ1-2; possible D gene TRBD1, 6 bases. The CDR3 extends over 14 amino acids. V was trimmed by 3 bases and J by 6 bases, leaving 14 bases between them. Germline lookup yields CDR1 SNHLY and CDR2 FYNNEI. The CDR3 sequence: CASSDYRDVNGYTF. CDR3 nucleotides: TGTGCCAGCAGTGACTACAGGGACGTCAATGGCTACACCTTC.

V usage is TRBV19 and J usage is TRBJ2-3; 7 positions agree with TRBD1. J lost 2 bases, V lost 1 base, and 3 bases had no gene match. Germline assignment: CDR1 LNHDA and CDR2 SQIVND (reference sequence). There are 15 residues in the CDR3. In DNA, the CDR3 is TGTGCCAGTAGTATAGGAGACAGGGCCACAGATACGCAGTATTTT. Protein product: CASSIGDRATDTQYF.

The chain recombines TRBV19 with TRBJ1-1, with 7 bases identical to TRBD1. The germline CDR1 and CDR2 sequences are LNHDA and SQIVND (reference sequence). The CDR3 is 15 amino acids. V lost 1 base and J lost 7; bases outside the gene matches: 9. Written as DNA, the CDR3 is TGTGCCAGTAGTATAGGTCTCTTACGGGACAGTGAAGCTTTCTTT. Translated, it gives CASSIGLLRDSEAFF.